This entry features one T cell receptor (beta chain) sequence. V lost 5 bases to trimming and J lost 1 base; unmatched junction nucleotides: 7. Germline CDR1 DFQATT, CDR2 SNEGSKA (reference sequence). The CDR3 sequence is 15 residues long. These data originate in a study of CD8 T cells in Susac syndrome. About the study: Roughly 6 sequenced Susac syndrome patients had clinically active disease, while roughly 8 were in remission.

Diagnostic criteria defined recently for definite or probable disease were met by the Susac syndrome patients. TEMRA cells were enriched by FACS, while CD8+ and CD4+ T cells were obtained through a negative isolation that was performed magnetically. The RNA input was roughly 0.45 to 1 ug, and it was reverse transcribed with random hexamers. TCRdb used MiXCR to reprocess the immunoSEQ multiplex PCR reads, holding one entry per CDR3 protein. Of about 240,000 distinct CDR3 sequences detected, almost 97% appear once; the ten largest clones hold 0.08% to 0.11%. This rearrangement joins TRBV20-1 to TRBJ2-1, with 8 bases aligning to TRBD1. Material for sequencing was CD4+ T cells from PBMCs. The TCR comes from a human donor with Susac syndrome. The CDR3: CSAQTGTGSYNEQFF. CDR3 in DNA: TGCAGTGCTCAAACCGGGACAGGATCCTACAATGAGCAGTTCTTC.